The 5 T cell receptor beta chains below were found in one sample sequenced in a study of T cell repertoires in cytomegalovirus infection. Via MiXCR, TCRdb re-called the reads, giving one row per CDR3 protein. Here the sample spans approximately 630,000 distinct CDR3 sequences, roughly 26% being singletons. Material: CD8+ T cells from PBMCs. The receptor set was obtained from a human donor in good health (CMV status not recorded). Some clones in this sample may be carry-over from other donors' samples.

Ten or more counts support this clonotype. The V call is TRBV19, the J call TRBJ2-2; TRBD1 might be the D (5 bases). CDR1 is LNHDA, CDR2 SQIVND, per germline (reference sequence). V dropped 3 bases and J dropped 6 bases, with 23 bases sitting between them. CDR3 length equals 18 residues. This CDR3 is CASSIYPAQGSYPGELFF. CDR3 coding DNA: TGTGCCAGTAGTATTTACCCCGCTCAGGGTTCTTATCCCGGGGAGCTGTTTTTT.

The chain links TRBV20-1 to TRBJ2-7; unclear D gene. The V gene lost 4 bases and the J gene lost 5 bases, with 27 bases spanning the gap. Germline lookup yields CDR1 DFQATT and CDR2 SNEGSKA (reference sequence). The CDR3 is 17 residues long. The CDR3 protein is CSATRPRDLSSFDEQYF. The CDR3 DNA follows: TGCAGTGCTACTAGACCGCGAGACTTAAGCTCCTTCGACGAGCAGTACTTC.

This sequence joins TRBV28 and TRBJ2-7; TRBD1 is a possible D gene (5 bases). V lost 6 bases and J 5 bases, leaving 17 bases between the germline ends. The germline gives CDR1 MDHEN, CDR2 SYDVKM. The CDR3 is 14 amino acids. The CDR3 nucleotides are TGTGCCAGCAGAAATGGACACGGAATGGACGAGCAGTACGTC. This codes for CASRNGHGMDEQYV.

Concerning this clonotype itself: Relative to the germline gene, one junction end is altered; a read error may explain this. The V gene is TRBV20-1, the J gene TRBJ2-1, with TRBD2 as a possible D gene (6 bases). The CDR3 covers 12 residues. Germline V CDR1 and CDR2: DFQATT, SNEGSKA (reference sequence). The DNA of the CDR3 is TGCAGTGCTAGAGGGGGTAGGGACTTTAAGCTCTTC. As protein: CSARGGRDFKLF.

A remark on this clonotype: Without the conserved terminal phenylalanine or tryptophan, this CDR3 likely stems from a read error. The CDR3 loop reads CASSSKDRAPYEQYL. The DNA for the CDR3 is TGTGCCAGCAGCTCGAAGGACAGGGCCCCCTACGAGCAGTACCTC. The chain couples TRBV7-9 to TRBJ2-7, with 8 bases that match TRBD1. The CDR3 has 15 residues. Trimming at V came to 4 bases and at J to 2 bases, leaving 7 bases not matched to a gene. Germline loops: CDR1 SEHNR, CDR2 FQNEAQ (reference sequence).